Each of the 10 T cell receptor beta chains below was sequenced from the same sample in a study of control samples from healthy donors and cancer patients. Clones were sequenced by immunoSEQ multiplex PCR, and TCRdb holds only the in-frame ones, with some missing. Among around 55,000 clones, about 96% were seen once, and the ten largest hold approximately 0.99%. Sequencing was performed on blood. The receptor set was obtained from a young woman in good health.

This sequence joins TRBV30 and TRBJ1-5, with a weak D call TRBD1 (5 bases). The length of the CDR3 is 15 residues. CDR1 and CDR2 from the germline V gene are GTSNPN and SVGIG (reference sequence). V was shortened by 2 bases and J by 0 bases, with 11 bases between the two germline ends. The CDR3 DNA sequence: TGTGCCTGGAGTTCGTCAGGGAGTAGCAATCAGCCCCAGCATTTT. It codes for CAWSSSGSSNQPQHF.

This chain links TRBV20-1 with TRBJ1-1, with 8 bases that match TRBD1. The CDR3 runs to 11 residues. Per the germline V gene, CDR1 is DFQATT and CDR2 is SNEGSKA (reference sequence). Trimming at V came to 8 bases and at J to 4 bases, leaving 3 bases not matched to a gene. The CDR3 region is CSSRGLTEAFF. Here the CDR3 DNA reads TGCAGTTCCAGGGGGCTCACTGAAGCTTTCTTT.

The chain carries TRBV6-2 or TRBV6-3 and TRBJ2-1, with 10 bases that match TRBD1. This CDR3 region has 15 residues. J was trimmed by 5 bases and V by 2 bases; bases with no gene match: 3. Looked up from germline, CDR1 is MNHEY and CDR2 is SVGEGT. The CDR3 here is CASSYRGQGNNEQFF. CDR3 DNA sequence: TGTGCCAGCAGTTACCGGGGACAGGGGAACAATGAGCAGTTCTTC.

The genes are TRBV6-2 or TRBV6-3 and TRBJ2-7; the match to TRBD2 covers 8 bases. CDR3 length: 15 residues. CDR1 MNHEY and CDR2 SVGEGT come from the germline V gene. Trimming at V came to 5 bases and at J to 0 bases, leaving 6 bases not matched to a gene. The chain's CDR3 is CASSVRSGGSYEQYF. The CDR3 DNA reads TGTGCCAGCAGTGTACGCAGCGGGGGCTCCTACGAGCAGTACTTC.

The chain is built from TRBV12-5 and TRBJ2-3; a weak D match, TRBD2 (5 bases). CDR1 is LGHNT, CDR2 FRNRAP, per germline. V lost 2 bases and J lost 2, with 11 bases in between. This CDR3 contains 15 residues. The CDR3 DNA reads TGTGCTAGTGGTTTGATAGAGGGAACCACAGATACGCAGTATTTT. It translates to CASGLIEGTTDTQYF.

The chain has TRBV3-1 (or the pseudogene TRBV3-2) and TRBJ1-6; D is undetermined. The CDR3 has 15 residues. The V and J ends lost 1 base and 5 bases respectively, with 9 bases between them. Germline CDR1 LGHDT, CDR2 YNNKEL (reference sequence). The chain's CDR3 is CASSQVTLNNSPLHF. The CDR3, as DNA: TGTGCCAGCAGCCAAGTTACACTGAATAATTCACCCCTCCACTTT.

The CDR3 nucleotides are TGCGCCAGCAGCTTGGCCTTGGGGGTAGAGAACACTGAAGCTTTCTTT. Translated: CASSLALGVENTEAFF. The chain is built from TRBV5-1 and TRBJ1-1; TRBD1 might be the D (5 bases). Looked up from germline, CDR1 is SGHRS and CDR2 is YFSETQ. With 0 bases removed from V and 1 base from J, the gap between germline ends came to 13 bases. CDR3 length: 16 residues. The complete variable domain, with remaining parts taken from reference TRBV5-1 and TRBJ1-1, reads KAGVTQTPRYLIKTRGQQVTLSCSPISGHRSVSWYQQTPGQGLQFLFEYFSETQRNKGNFPGRFSGRQFSNSRSEMNVSTLELGDSALYLCASSLALGVENTEAFFGQGTRLTVV.

The chain joins TRBV5-4 to TRBJ2-5, with a tentative D call TRBD2 (6 bases). V gave up 3 bases and J gave up 1 base, with 10 bases separating them. Germline-derived CDR1 and CDR2 are SGHNT and YYREEE (reference sequence). CDR3 length equals 14 residues. Here the CDR3 reads CASSSAGGQETQYF. CDR3 nucleotide sequence: TGTGCCAGCAGCTCGGCCGGGGGCCAAGAGACCCAGTACTTC.

This chain links TRBV11-2 with TRBJ2-7; tentative D call: TRBD2 (6 bases). The CDR3 has 13 amino acids. V lost 3 bases to trimming and J lost 1 base, with 7 bases between them. CDR1 and CDR2 (germline): SGHAT, FQNNGV. CDR3 sequence: CASSLDYSYEQYF. CDR3 coding DNA: TGTGCCAGCAGCTTGGACTATTCCTACGAGCAGTACTTC.

This clone was detected only a few times. The chain links TRBV9 to TRBJ1-2; possibly TRBD1 for D (6 bases). Per germline, CDR1 SGDLS and CDR2 YYNGEE. The CDR3 runs to 15 residues. The CDR3 is CYGGGLGFSNYGYTF. CDR3 bases: TGTTATGGAGGGGGTTTAGGGTTCTCTAACTATGGCTACACCTTC.